This TCR beta chain emerged from a study of glioma-infiltrating T cells after dendritic cell vaccination. Turning to the study itself: Samples are from glioblastoma patients in Phase I and II dendritic cell vaccine trials. Monocyte-derived dendritic cells, cultured 6 to 8 days with IL-4 and GM-CSF, were pulsed with autologous tumor lysate.

Time point of the sample: after dendritic cell vaccination, including at tumor progression/relapse. Patients had residual fresh-frozen tumor tissue and more than two years of survival data. Profiled with immunoSEQ multiplex PCR; TCRdb holds only in-frame clones, not every one. The repertoire holds under 130,000 clones, with nearly 90% as singletons. This CDR3 comprises 13 residues. Germline CDR1 reads ENHRY; CDR2 reads SYGVKD. V dropped 6 bases and J dropped 1 base, with 9 bases sitting between them. Material: blood, obtained after dendritic cell vaccination. The sequence was collected from a human donor with glioblastoma. The chain couples TRBV10-3 to TRBJ1-1; D is perhaps TRBD1 (5 bases). The CDR3, as DNA: TGTGCCATCAGCGCTACAGGGAACACTGAAGCTTTCTTT. Residues: CAISATGNTEAFF.